This T cell receptor (beta chain) was captured by sequencing in a study of blood T cells in healthy people across ages. Aged roughly 6 to 100, donors were systemically healthy Caucasians from Russia. Primers used in a second PCR of about 6 to 12 cycles were a sample-barcoded 5' primer and a J-beta primer mix. TCRdb reanalysed the 5' RACE reads using MiXCR and keeps one entry per CDR3 protein. The sample carries 650,000 to 700,000 distinct CDR3 sequences, about 51% recorded once. V trimming: 4 bases; J trimming: 3 bases; junction bases outside the gene matches: 19. Germline V gives CDR1 LGHDT, CDR2 YNNKEL (reference sequence). The length of the CDR3 is 19 residues.

This TCR came from a woman of 80 years or more in good health. The sample comprised blood. V gene TRBV3-1 combines with J gene TRBJ2-3, with 7 bases identical to TRBD2. The CDR3 protein is CASSPLPTCGGYITDTQYF. CDR3 DNA: TGTGCCAGCAGCCCATTACCCACTTGCGGGGGTTACATAACAGATACGCAGTATTTT.